Below are 4 T cell receptor beta chains sequenced from a single sample in a study of blood T cell dynamics during melanoma immunotherapy. As for time point: week 3, after first cycle of checkpoint inhibitor. Sequencing used immunoSEQ multiplex PCR; TCRdb keeps in-frame clones, though not all of them. Here the sample spans 25,000 to 35,000 clones, approximately 88% being singletons. Sequenced material: blood, taken from a patient treated with checkpoint blockade. The source is a human donor with melanoma.

Here the CDR3 reads CASSLKGGGPNQPQHF. The CDR3 DNA sequence: TGTGCCAGCAGCTTAAAAGGGGGGGGACCCAATCAGCCCCAGCATTTT. The chain carries TRBV7-3 and TRBJ1-5; maybe TRBD1 (6 bases). Trimming pared 1 base from V and 3 bases from J, leaving 13 bases between. This CDR3 has 16 residues. Germline CDR1 and CDR2: SGHTA and FQGTGA.

This clone showed up just once. V is TRBV7-9 and J is TRBJ2-5, with 7 bases matching TRBD1. Germline lookup yields CDR1 SEHNR and CDR2 FQNEAQ (reference sequence). V lost 4 bases to trimming and J lost 2 bases; unmatched junction nucleotides: 10. The CDR3 loop spans 16 amino acids. The CDR3 loop reads CASSSEDRRVQETQYF. DNA of the CDR3: TGTGCCAGCAGCTCTGAGGACAGGAGAGTTCAAGAGACCCAGTACTTC.

The rearrangement uses TRBV7-6 and TRBJ2-7; 10 bases line up with TRBD2. This CDR3 is 17 amino acids long. Trimming at V came to 0 bases and at J to 0 bases, leaving 5 bases not matched to a gene. Germline V gene lookup returns CDR1 SGHVS and CDR2 FNYEAQ. CDR3 protein: CASSLAPASGGSYEQYF. CDR3 bases: TGTGCCAGCAGCTTAGCCCCGGCTAGCGGGGGCTCCTACGAGCAGTACTTC.

V gene TRBV4-3 combines with J gene TRBJ2-1; 9 bases are shared with TRBD2. Germline V gene lookup returns CDR1 LGHNA and CDR2 YSLEER. Unmatched junction bases numbered 12, after V lost 3 bases and J lost 9 bases. The CDR3 has 16 residues. CDR3 bases: TGCGCCAGCAGCCACTACCCGGGACTAGCCGTTCTTGAGCAGTTCTTC. It is translated as CASSHYPGLAVLEQFF.